The 32 T cell receptor beta chains below were found in one sample sequenced in a study of vaccination and CD4 T cells after COVID-19. Treatment given: approximately nine-day PBMC culture with coronavirus spike peptide pools or control peptides (ViraFEST assay). These TCRs' antigens remain unknown. An Oncomine TCR Beta short-read assay was used to sequence the DNA from cultured CD4+ T cells. TCRdb used MiXCR to reprocess the PCR reads, holding one entry per CDR3 protein. The data contain 17,000 or so distinct CDR3 sequences, less than 50% of them seen just once; the ten biggest clones take up roughly 6.1%. Sequencing used CD4+ T cells from blood, cultured in vitro, obtained before SARS-CoV-2 vaccination. All receptors derive from a human donor who had recovered from COVID-19.

By share of the sample, this clonotype is medium-sized. The chain joins TRBV6-2 or TRBV6-3 to TRBJ1-1, with unresolved D. The CDR3 loop spans 13 amino acids. V was cut by 7 bases and J by 0 bases, with 9 bases left in between. Germline loops: CDR1 MNHEY, CDR2 SVGEGT. The CDR3 reads CASIRLMNTEAFF. In nucleotides, the CDR3 is TGTGCCAGCATAAGATTAATGAACACTGAAGCTTTCTTT.

CDR3 sequence: CSVGIDRSTDTQYF. The CDR3 DNA follows: TGCAGCGTTGGAATTGACAGGTCCACAGATACGCAGTATTTT. The chain links TRBV29-1 to TRBJ2-3; TRBD1 might be the D (6 bases). V was shortened by 4 bases and J by 2 bases, with 13 bases between the two germline ends. There are 14 residues in the CDR3. The germline V gene has CDR1 SQVTM and CDR2 ANQGSEA.

In its sample, this clonotype was seen a few times. This chain connects TRBV30 to TRBJ1-2; no clear D gene. Germline lookup yields CDR1 GTSNPN and CDR2 SVGIG (reference sequence). This CDR3 has 11 residues. V lost 0 bases, J lost 7 bases, and 6 bases lay in between. CDR3 in amino acids: CAWSVAGGYTF. CDR3 coding DNA: TGTGCCTGGAGTGTGGCTGGTGGCTACACCTTC.

The chain is built from TRBV7-6 and TRBJ2-5, with 7 bases identical to TRBD2. The CDR3 runs 15 residues. Unmatched junction bases numbered 6, after V lost 1 base and J lost 4 bases. Germline V gene data show CDR1 as SGHVS and CDR2 as FNYEAQ. CDR3 DNA sequence: TGTGCCAGCAGCTTAGTGCCTAGCGGACGAGAGACCCAGTACTTC. It codes for CASSLVPSGRETQYF.

This chain links TRBV27 with TRBJ2-4, with TRBD1 identical over 9 bases. CDR1 is MNHEY, CDR2 SMNVEV, per germline (reference sequence). With V trimmed by 4 bases and J by 7 bases, 5 bases remained unmatched. CDR3 length: 14 amino acids. Here the CDR3 DNA reads TGTGCCAGCAGTTGGGACAGGGTTTCGAACATTCAGTACTTC. It codes for CASSWDRVSNIQYF.

This clonotype was counted between two and nine times. The chain uses TRBV2 and TRBJ1-5; TRBD1 agrees at 8 bases. Germline assignment: CDR1 SNHLY and CDR2 FYNNEI. This CDR3 spans 16 amino acids. V dropped 4 bases and J dropped 1; count of bases not matched to a gene: 6. CDR3 amino acids: CASSAQGARSNQPQHF. CDR3 nucleotide sequence: TGTGCCAGCAGTGCGCAGGGGGCAAGGAGCAATCAGCCCCAGCATTTT.

The rearrangement uses TRBV7-2 and TRBJ1-1; unclear D gene. This CDR3 region has 15 residues. Germline CDR1 and CDR2: SGHTA and FQGNSA. Trimming shortened V by 5 bases and J by 0 bases, and 13 bases separated the two germline ends. DNA of the CDR3: TGTGCCAGCAGCAGAGAGGCGGGTATGAACACTGAAGCTTTCTTT. Amino acid sequence: CASSREAGMNTEAFF.

This sequence joins TRBV12-3 or TRBV12-4 and TRBJ2-5; 10 positions agree with TRBD1. Trimming removed 7 bases from V and 0 bases from J; junction bases left unmatched: 14. The CDR3 consists of 18 residues. CDR3 DNA sequence: TGTGCCAGCACTCGTACATCCCGGGACAGGGGCAACCAAGAGACCCAGTACTTC. This translates into CASTRTSRDRGNQETQYF.

The gene calls are TRBV11-3 and TRBJ2-7; D may be TRBD2 (6 bases). This CDR3 contains 16 residues. Germline V lookup: CDR1 SGHNT, CDR2 YENEEA. Between the trimmed V and J ends, which lost 5 bases and 0 bases, there was a span of 17 bases. DNA for the CDR3: TGTGCCAGCAGCGCCGAAACCGCGCGGGGCTCCTACGAGCAGTACTTC. Protein sequence: CASSAETARGSYEQYF.

This clonotype showed up just a few times. This chain connects TRBV19 to TRBJ1-2; 8 bases align to TRBD1. The CDR3 runs 14 residues. V shed 8 bases and J 2 bases; nucleotides not matched to a gene: 7. Germline CDR1 and CDR2: LNHDA and SQIVND (reference sequence). The CDR3 bases are TGTGCCAGTCGGACCCACAGGGGGAACTATGGCTACACCTTC. It codes for CASRTHRGNYGYTF.

This clonotype turned up a few times. The V gene is TRBV19, the J gene TRBJ1-5, with D unclear. The CDR3 runs to 14 residues. The V and J ends lost 1 base and 9 bases respectively, with 13 bases between them. Looked up from germline, CDR1 is LNHDA and CDR2 is SQIVND (reference sequence). CDR3 DNA sequence: TGTGCCAGTAGTATAGGCGGAGGGAGAGGGCCCCAGCATTTT. Its protein is CASSIGGGRGPQHF.

This clonotype was detected a few times. The chain recombines TRBV5-4 with TRBJ1-2; D perhaps matches TRBD1 (6 bases). Germline V gene data show CDR1 as SGHNT and CDR2 as YYREEE (reference sequence). Deletions cut 1 base from V and 5 bases from J, with 12 bases between. This CDR3 has 14 amino acids. The CDR3 DNA follows: TGTGCCAGCAGCTTGAACAGGGAAGGGTATGGCTACACCTTC. This codes for CASSLNREGYGYTF. Together with reference TRBV5-4 and TRBJ1-2, the CDR3 gives the full variable domain: ETGVTQSPTHLIKTRGQQVTLRCSSQSGHNTVSWYQQALGQGPQFIFQYYREEENGRGNFPPRFSGLQFPNYSSELNVNALELDDSALYLCASSLNREGYGYTFGSGTRLTVV.

This clonotype has just a few counts. The chain uses TRBV7-2 and TRBJ2-5; D perhaps matches TRBD2 (6 bases). CDR1 is SGHTA, CDR2 FQGNSA, per germline. The length of the CDR3 is 16 residues. Trimming took off 0 bases at V and 5 bases at J, with 16 bases between the two ends. The CDR3: CASSLASGPRWETQYF. The CDR3 DNA follows: TGTGCCAGCAGCTTAGCTAGCGGACCCCGATGGGAGACCCAGTACTTC. The variable domain in full, completed from reference TRBV7-2 and TRBJ2-5, reads GAGVSQSPSNKVTEKGKDVELRCDPISGHTALYWYRQSLGQGLEFLIYFQGNSAPDKSGLPSDRFSAERTGGSVSTLTIQRTQQEDSAVYLCASSLASGPRWETQYFGPGTRLLVL.

This clonotype was detected only a few times. The chain uses TRBV7-9 and TRBJ2-5; tentative D call: TRBD1 (6 bases). Trimming shortened V by 1 base and J by 5 bases, and 14 bases separated the two germline ends. The V gene's germline CDR1 is SEHNR and CDR2 FQNEAQ (reference sequence). CDR3 length: 15 amino acids. The CDR3 region is CASSLGTGTTETQYF. CDR3 DNA sequence: TGTGCCAGCAGCTTAGGAACCGGGACAACGGAGACCCAGTACTTC.

The V call is TRBV19, the J call TRBJ1-5, with a tentative D call TRBD1 (6 bases). V lost 6 bases, J lost 0 bases, and 15 bases lay in between. The V gene's germline CDR1 is LNHDA and CDR2 SQIVND (reference sequence). The CDR3 is made up of 16 amino acids. The CDR3 coding sequence is TGTGCCAGTAGGGGGATCCCGGGGGCTAGCAATCAGCCCCAGCATTTT. It is translated as CASRGIPGASNQPQHF.

The chain couples TRBV12-5 to TRBJ2-6, with D maybe TRBD1 (6 bases). In germline, CDR1 is LGHNT, CDR2 FRNRAP. There are 16 residues in the CDR3. The germline V and J ends were trimmed by 1 base and 1 base, with 8 bases remaining between them. The CDR3 nucleotides read TGTGCTAGTGGTTTGGGGGGGCCTTCTGGGGCCAACGTCCTGACTTTC. Its protein is CASGLGGPSGANVLTF.

This clonotype was seen a handful of times. The chain uses TRBV7-2 and TRBJ2-2; D perhaps matches TRBD2 (6 bases). The CDR3 totals 15 residues. From germline, CDR1 is SGHTA and CDR2 FQGNSA. V was shortened by 0 bases and J by 3 bases, with 8 bases between the two germline ends. The CDR3 here is CASSLALADTGELFF. CDR3 sequence (DNA): TGTGCCAGCAGCTTAGCCTTAGCGGACACCGGGGAGCTGTTTTTT.

This clonotype counts as medium-sized. V and J are TRBV11-2 and TRBJ2-1; perhaps TRBD2 as D (6 bases). V lost 1 base to trimming and J lost 2 bases, with 9 bases between them. The CDR3 is 15 amino acids. Germline V gives CDR1 SGHAT, CDR2 FQNNGV. As DNA, the CDR3 is TGTGCCAGCAGCTTAGGACGGGGGACCTACAATGAGCAGTTCTTC. Protein product: CASSLGRGTYNEQFF.

V usage is TRBV6-1 and J usage is TRBJ1-5; the D is unclear. Trimming removed 5 bases at V and 0 bases at J, with 8 bases between. Germline V lookup: CDR1 MNHNS, CDR2 SASEGT. CDR3 size: 14 residues. The CDR3 DNA reads TGTGCCAGCAGTCTAGGGTTTAGCAATCAGCCCCAGCATTTT. Encoded protein: CASSLGFSNQPQHF.

The chain has TRBV7-2 and TRBJ2-7; D possibly corresponds to TRBD1 (6 bases). This CDR3 is 13 amino acids long. CDR1 SGHTA and CDR2 FQGNSA come from the germline V gene. V lost 5 bases and J lost 9, with 17 bases in between. The CDR3: CASSRDNTVAQYF. The CDR3 coding sequence is TGTGCCAGCAGCCGGGACAACACGGTCGCGCAGTACTTC.

The rearrangement links TRBV27 to TRBJ2-2; TRBD2 is a possible D gene (5 bases). V was pared by 7 bases and J by 7 bases, with 16 bases between. The CDR3 length is 14 residues. In germline, CDR1 is MNHEY, CDR2 SMNVEV (reference sequence). The chain's CDR3 is CASTLWSEGGELFF. The DNA for the CDR3 is TGTGCCAGCACCCTCTGGAGTGAGGGCGGGGAGCTGTTTTTT.

The chain couples TRBV6-1 to TRBJ2-2; 7 nucleotides agree with TRBD1. CDR1 is MNHNS, CDR2 SASEGT, per germline. This CDR3 contains 18 residues. V trimming: 5 bases; J trimming: 0 bases; junction bases outside the gene matches: 12. The CDR3 DNA is TGTGCCAGCAGTCCTCCTACACCGGGACAGACGAACACCGGGGAGCTGTTTTTT. Its protein is CASSPPTPGQTNTGELFF.

This clonotype was picked up a small number of times. The rearrangement uses TRBV11-3 and TRBJ2-5, with 12 bases aligning to TRBD2. V lost 5 bases to trimming and J lost 5 bases; unmatched junction nucleotides: 9. The CDR3 loop spans 16 amino acids. Germline values: CDR1 SGHNT, CDR2 YENEEA. CDR3 region: CASSPRTSGEGETQYF. In DNA form, the CDR3 reads TGTGCCAGCAGCCCCCGGACTAGCGGGGAGGGGGAGACCCAGTACTTC.

The genes are TRBV20-1 and TRBJ2-5; the match to TRBD2 covers 9 bases. With 1 base clipped from V and 4 bases from J, the junction kept 4 bases outside the gene matches. CDR3 length equals 14 residues. Germline V gene data show CDR1 as DFQATT and CDR2 as SNEGSKA (reference sequence). The CDR3 DNA reads TGCAGTGCTAGAGTTAGCGGGAGTGGAGAGACCCAGTACTTC. This encodes CSARVSGSGETQYF.

This clonotype was counted a few times. The chain joins TRBV28 to TRBJ1-1; possibly TRBD1 for D (5 bases). Germline V gives CDR1 MDHEN, CDR2 SYDVKM. Trimming took off 5 bases at V and 4 bases at J, with 14 bases between the two ends. The CDR3 is 14 residues long. CDR3 DNA: TGTGCCAGCAGTCCGTCAGGGTCAGGCACTGAAGCTTTCTTT. This codes for CASSPSGSGTEAFF.

This chain connects TRBV10-3 to TRBJ2-3, with 14 nucleotides matching TRBD2. V lost 4 bases and J lost 5; bases outside the gene matches: 2. CDR1 is ENHRY and CDR2 is SYGVKD in the germline V gene. CDR3 length equals 15 residues. The CDR3 DNA follows: TGTGCCATCAGTGGGGGACTAGCGGGAGTAGATACGCAGTATTTT. It specifies CAISGGLAGVDTQYF.

This rearrangement joins TRBV30 to TRBJ2-3; D possibly corresponds to TRBD1 (5 bases). CDR1 GTSNPN and CDR2 SVGIG come from the germline V gene (reference sequence). V dropped 2 bases and J dropped 4 bases, with 16 bases sitting between them. The CDR3 runs to 15 residues. CDR3 sequence: CAWSPAGLAADTQYF. In DNA form, the CDR3 reads TGTGCCTGGAGTCCCGCAGGGTTAGCTGCAGATACGCAGTATTTT.

This sequence joins TRBV5-1 and TRBJ1-1; D is unresolved. The length of the CDR3 is 12 residues. Deletions cut 4 bases from V and 7 bases from J, with 11 bases between. Looked up from germline, CDR1 is SGHRS and CDR2 is YFSETQ. The CDR3 nucleotides are TGCGCCAGCAGCCCCAGAGCAGATGAAGCTTTCTTT. Its translation is CASSPRADEAFF.

The rearrangement joins TRBV15 to TRBJ2-3; TRBD2 matches 10 bases. This CDR3 is 18 amino acids long. The trim removed 1 base at V and 3 bases at J, leaving 10 bases unmatched. Germline V CDR1 and CDR2: LNHNV, YYDKDF (reference sequence). This chain's CDR3 is CATSRGLLASGSTDTQYF. The DNA of the CDR3 is TGTGCCACCAGCAGAGGCCTTTTAGCTAGCGGGAGTACAGATACGCAGTATTTT.

This clonotype was observed a few times. The V call is TRBV6-1, the J call TRBJ2-7; 7 bases are shared with TRBD1. J was trimmed by 12 bases and V by 7 bases; bases with no gene match: 15. CDR1 and CDR2 from the germline V gene are MNHNS and SASEGT. This CDR3 is built from 13 residues. CDR3 protein: CASINPGTAFGYF. CDR3 sequence (DNA): TGTGCCAGCATTAATCCCGGGACAGCCTTCGGGTACTTC.

The chain links TRBV10-1 to TRBJ2-3; possibly TRBD2 for D (5 bases). Germline V lookup: CDR1 WNHNN, CDR2 SYGVQD (reference sequence). V dropped 4 bases and J dropped 5 bases, with 7 bases sitting between them. The CDR3 sequence is 12 residues long. CDR3 amino acids: CASSVAGDTQYF. CDR3 nucleotide sequence: TGCGCCAGCAGTGTCGCGGGAGATACGCAGTATTTT.

This clonotype turned up a few times. In DNA form, the CDR3 reads TGTGCCAGCAGATCGCAGCGGGACGGGTCGGTGTACGAGCAGTACTTC. Translation: CASRSQRDGSVYEQYF. The chain links TRBV28 to TRBJ2-7; 7 nucleotides line up with TRBD2. The CDR3 is 16 amino acids. Trimming took 6 bases from V and 4 from J; bases not matched to a gene: 15. Germline V gene data show CDR1 as MDHEN and CDR2 as SYDVKM.